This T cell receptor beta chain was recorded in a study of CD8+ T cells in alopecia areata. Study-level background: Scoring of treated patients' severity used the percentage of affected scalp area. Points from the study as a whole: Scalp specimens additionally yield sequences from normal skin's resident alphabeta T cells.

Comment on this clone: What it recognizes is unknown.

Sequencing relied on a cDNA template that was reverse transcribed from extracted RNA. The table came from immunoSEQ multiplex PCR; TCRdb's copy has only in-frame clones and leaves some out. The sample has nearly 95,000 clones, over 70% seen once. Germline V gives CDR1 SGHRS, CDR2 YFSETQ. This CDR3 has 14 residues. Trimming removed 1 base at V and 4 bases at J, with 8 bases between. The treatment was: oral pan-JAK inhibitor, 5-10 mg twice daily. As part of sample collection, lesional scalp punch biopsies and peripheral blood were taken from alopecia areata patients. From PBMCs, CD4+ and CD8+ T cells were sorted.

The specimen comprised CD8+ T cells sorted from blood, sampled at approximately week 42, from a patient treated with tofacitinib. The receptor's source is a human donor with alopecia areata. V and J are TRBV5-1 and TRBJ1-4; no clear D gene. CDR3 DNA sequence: TGCGCCAGCAGCTTGAGGGCTGATAATGAAAAACTGTTTTTT. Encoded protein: CASSLRADNEKLFF.